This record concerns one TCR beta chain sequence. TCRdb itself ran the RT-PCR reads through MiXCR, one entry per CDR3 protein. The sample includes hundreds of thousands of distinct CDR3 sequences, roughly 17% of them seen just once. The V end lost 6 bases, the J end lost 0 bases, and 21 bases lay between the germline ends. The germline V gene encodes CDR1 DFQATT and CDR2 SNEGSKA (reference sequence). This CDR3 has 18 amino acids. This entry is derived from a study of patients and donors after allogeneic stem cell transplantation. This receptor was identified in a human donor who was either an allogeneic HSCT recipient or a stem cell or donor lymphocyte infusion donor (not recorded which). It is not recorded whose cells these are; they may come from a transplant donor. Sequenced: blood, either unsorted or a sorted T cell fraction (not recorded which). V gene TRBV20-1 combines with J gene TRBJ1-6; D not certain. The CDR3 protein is CSAALLPRVSSYNSPLHF. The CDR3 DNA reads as TGCAGTGCCGCCCTGCTCCCGCGGGTGAGCTCCTATAATTCACCCCTCCACTTT.